Described below is a single TCR beta chain sequence and its context. This specimen belongs to a study of T cells after yellow fever vaccination. Deletions cut 3 bases from V and 8 bases from J, with 14 bases between. The CDR3 loop spans 14 amino acids. The germline gives CDR1 SEHNR, CDR2 FQNEAQ (reference sequence). TCRdb passed the 5' RACE reads through MiXCR, listing each CDR3 protein once. Of 400,000 to 450,000 distinct CDR3 sequences in the sample, approximately 19% are singletons; the top ten hold over 15%. The chain couples TRBV7-9 to TRBJ1-5; D is undetermined. The sequence was collected from a man between 18 and 35 years old who received the YFV17D yellow fever vaccine. The material was PBMCs, obtained before the yellow fever booster vaccination. CDR3 sequence: CASSLETAAEPQHF. The CDR3 coding sequence is TGTGCCAGCAGCTTGGAGACGGCGGCGGAGCCCCAGCATTTT.